This TCR beta chain comes out of a study of blood T cell repertoires in COVID-19. Generated by immunoSEQ multiplex PCR, the TCRdb table keeps only in-frame clones and is missing some. Of roughly 90,000 clones listed, 89% are singletons. The CDR3 length is 12 residues. Germline loops: CDR1 MNHNY, CDR2 SVGAGI (reference sequence). V was trimmed by 6 bases and J by 8 bases, leaving 10 bases between them. What was sequenced was peripheral blood. The chain carries TRBV6-6 and TRBJ1-4; D gene ambiguous. This TCR derives from a man in his fifties with COVID-19, enrolled during active disease. CDR3 sequence (DNA): TGTGCCAGCAGCTCCAGGAGGGAAAAACTGTTTTTT. Protein product: CASSSRREKLFF.